This T cell receptor (beta chain) was observed in a study of T cell responses to AZD1222 COVID-19 vaccine. General observations from the study: Unmutated regions of variants are reportedly targeted by nearly half of spike-specific TCRs. Donors were chiefly white British, with a greater number of females, and clonal diversity was perhaps underestimated.

This CDR3 contains 14 residues. V was shortened by 0 bases and J by 2 bases, with 5 bases between the two germline ends. CDR1 and CDR2 (germline): MNHNS, SASEGT. Comment on this clone: No antigen is known for it.

Profiling relied on immunoSEQ multiplex PCR, and the TCRdb table lists in-frame clones only, not all of them. Among about 120,000 clones listed, approximately 86% were seen once. The chain links TRBV6-1 to TRBJ1-5, with D maybe TRBD1 (5 bases). This receptor was identified in an adult in good health. This specimen was peripheral blood, taken on day 0 of AZD1222 vaccination. Here the CDR3 DNA reads TGTGCCAGCAGTGAAGCAGGGGGCAATCAGCCCCAGCATTTT. Protein product: CASSEAGGNQPQHF.